This passage covers 19 T cell receptor beta chains from one sample sequenced in a study of Ad26.COV2.S vaccination and SARS-CoV-2 variants. Treatment meaning: some 20 received Ad26.COV2.S at low or high dose, single or two shots; 5 received placebo; per-sample allocation not given. After the first vaccine or placebo injection, samples were drawn on day 63. TCRdb keeps only in-frame clones here, not all; method: immunoSEQ multiplex PCR. This table has some 400,000 clones, around nine tenths appearing once. The sample consisted of peripheral blood, taken in a trial of Ad26.COV2.S vaccine versus placebo. The receptors come from a person aged 18-65 years who received the Ad26.COV2.S COVID-19 vaccine or a placebo.

This clone was seen a handful of times. The chain uses TRBV7-3 and TRBJ1-3, with unresolved D. Trimming pared 5 bases from V and 0 bases from J, leaving 11 bases between. The CDR3 extends over 15 amino acids. Germline V gene data show CDR1 as SGHTA and CDR2 as FQGTGA. CDR3 region: CASSPGPNSGNTIYF. DNA of the CDR3: TGTGCCAGCAGCCCCGGACCCAACTCTGGAAACACCATATATTTT.

This clone showed up just once. This chain links TRBV7-8 with TRBJ2-5; D is unclear. Trimming shortened V by 5 bases and J by 5 bases, and 9 bases separated the two germline ends. Germline V gives CDR1 SGHVS, CDR2 FQNEAQ. The length of the CDR3 is 12 residues. The CDR3 DNA reads as TGTGCCAGCAGCCGACTCAGGGAGACCCAGTACTTC. Translating gives CASSRLRETQYF.

The rearrangement joins TRBV9 to TRBJ2-5; no reliable D call. This CDR3 contains 15 residues. Germline assignment: CDR1 SGDLS and CDR2 YYNGEE. V shed 0 bases and J shed 2 bases, with 11 bases lying between them. This CDR3 is CASSVVASDQETQYF. The DNA of the CDR3 is TGTGCCAGCAGCGTAGTAGCTTCCGATCAAGAGACCCAGTACTTC.

The V call is TRBV6-1, the J call TRBJ1-5, with D possibly being TRBD1 (6 bases). Germline CDR1 is MNHNS and CDR2 is SASEGT. The CDR3 consists of 17 residues. Deletions cut 2 bases from V and 3 bases from J, with 17 bases between. The CDR3 DNA reads as TGTGCCAGCAGTGAATCTAGGGCCAGGGGAAACAATCAGCCCCAGCATTTT. Translation: CASSESRARGNNQPQHF.

J is TRBJ1-1 and V is TRBV27, with a weak D call TRBD1 (6 bases). This CDR3 is built from 13 residues. V was trimmed by 3 bases and J by 3 bases, leaving 8 bases between them. Germline V gene sequence: CDR1 MNHEY, CDR2 SMNVEV (reference sequence). The CDR3 DNA sequence: TGTGCCAGCAGTTTGGGGGCCTACACTGAAGCTTTCTTT. Amino acid sequence: CASSLGAYTEAFF.

This chain connects TRBV29-1 to TRBJ1-3, with TRBD1 matching 7 bases. This CDR3 is built from 14 residues. Germline trimming cut 6 bases from V and 2 bases from J; bases unmatched to any gene: 7. From germline, CDR1 is SQVTM and CDR2 ANQGSEA. This CDR3 is CSVNSGGTGNTIYF. For the CDR3, the DNA is TGCAGCGTAAATTCAGGGGGGACTGGAAACACCATATATTTT.

This chain links TRBV9 with TRBJ2-3; 9 bases map to TRBD2. CDR3 length: 16 amino acids. Germline V lookup: CDR1 SGDLS, CDR2 YYNGEE. The J segment lost 2 bases and the V segment lost 4 bases, leaving 8 bases of the junction unmatched. CDR3 DNA: TGTGCCAGCAGCCGACGCGAGCGGGAGGTCACAGATACGCAGTATTTT. Translation: CASSRREREVTDTQYF.

The V call is TRBV4-2, the J call TRBJ1-2; the D gene is possibly TRBD1 (5 bases). Germline V gives CDR1 LGHNA, CDR2 YNFKEQ. The CDR3 has 15 amino acids. The ends were cut back, 4 bases at V and 1 base at J, with 13 bases in the middle. The CDR3: CASSPPTVLNYGYTF. For the CDR3, the DNA is TGTGCCAGCAGCCCACCGACAGTGCTTAACTATGGCTACACCTTC.

The chain employs TRBV7-9 and TRBJ1-2; D not resolved. Germline lookup yields CDR1 SEHNR and CDR2 FQNEAQ (reference sequence). V was cut by 4 bases and J by 8 bases, with 14 bases left in between. The CDR3 is 13 residues long. CDR3 coding DNA: TGTGCCAGCAGCTCAAGGGCCCGTCGGGGCTACACCTTC. This codes for CASSSRARRGYTF.

This clone was seen only a few times. V is TRBV6-5 and J is TRBJ2-1; TRBD2 matches 9 bases. From germline, CDR1 is MNHEY and CDR2 SVGAGI. This CDR3 is built from 15 residues. With 5 bases clipped from V and 8 bases from J, the junction kept 10 bases outside the gene matches. The CDR3 loop reads CASSPTSGGGDEQFF. The CDR3 DNA reads TGTGCCAGCAGTCCGACTAGCGGTGGTGGCGATGAGCAGTTCTTC.

This clone was recorded a few times. The chain joins TRBV11-3 to TRBJ1-5; a weak D match, TRBD1 (5 bases). CDR1 is SGHNT, CDR2 YENEEA, per germline. The CDR3 consists of 16 residues. The germline V and J ends were trimmed by 0 bases and 2 bases, with 11 bases remaining between them. CDR3 bases: TGTGCCAGCAGCTTAGATCTGGGGGGGGGCAATCAGCCCCAGCATTTT. Translation: CASSLDLGGGNQPQHF.

The chain carries TRBV28 and TRBJ1-3; D is undetermined. The V gene's germline CDR1 is MDHEN and CDR2 SYDVKM. The V end was cut by 5 bases, the J end by 7 bases, with 3 bases between. This CDR3 comprises 10 residues. The CDR3 nucleotides read TGTGCCAGCAGTAGGAACACCATATATTTT. Amino acid sequence: CASSRNTIYF.

The chain recombines TRBV7-2 with TRBJ2-1; D is undetermined. CDR3 length: 15 residues. The V and J ends lost 2 bases and 6 bases respectively, with 14 bases between them. Germline loops: CDR1 SGHTA, CDR2 FQGNSA. CDR3 sequence reads: CASSLRVGRSNEQFF. CDR3 in DNA: TGTGCCAGCAGCTTAAGGGTGGGAAGGTCCAATGAGCAGTTCTTC.

The V call is TRBV18, the J call TRBJ1-4, with D perhaps TRBD1 (6 bases). Looked up from germline, CDR1 is KGHSH and CDR2 is LQKENI. This CDR3 region has 11 residues. With 1 base removed from V and 15 bases from J, the gap between germline ends came to 9 bases. The CDR3 DNA reads TGTGCCAGCTCACCACACAGGGATATGTTTTTT. Its translation is CASSPHRDMFF.

This chain connects TRBV28 to TRBJ2-1; D possibly corresponds to TRBD2 (6 bases). Germline V gene lookup returns CDR1 MDHEN and CDR2 SYDVKM. CDR3 size: 16 residues. Trimming pared 5 bases from V and 2 bases from J, leaving 16 bases between. CDR3 sequence: CASSPPGTPTYNEQFF. CDR3 sequence (DNA): TGTGCCAGCAGTCCCCCGGGGACTCCAACCTACAATGAGCAGTTCTTC.

The chain combines TRBV15 with TRBJ1-5; TRBD1 aligns across 8 bases. Trimming took 4 bases from V and 3 from J; bases not matched to a gene: 8. Germline V gene lookup returns CDR1 LNHNV and CDR2 YYDKDF (reference sequence). This CDR3 spans 16 amino acids. In DNA, the CDR3 is TGTGCCACCAGCACCCGGACAGGGCCCTTCAATCAGCCCCAGCATTTT. This gives the protein CATSTRTGPFNQPQHF.

This rearrangement joins TRBV6-5 to TRBJ2-7, with 8 bases lining up with TRBD2. The germline V gene encodes CDR1 MNHEY and CDR2 SVGAGI. V was pared by 6 bases and J by 5 bases, with 6 bases of the junction left unmatched. The CDR3 is 13 residues long. DNA of the CDR3: TGTGCCAGCAGCGGGGGGGCCTGGGACGAGCAGTACTTC. Amino acids: CASSGGAWDEQYF.

This clone was recorded once. CDR3 bases: TGTGCCACCCGCCTAGCGGGGGGGACCGGGGAGCTGTTTTTT. Amino acids: CATRLAGGTGELFF. The rearrangement uses TRBV19 and TRBJ2-2; 12 bases agree with TRBD2. The CDR3 runs 14 residues. The V and J ends lost 10 bases and 5 bases, in that order; junction bases with no gene match: 5. Per germline, CDR1 LNHDA and CDR2 SQIVND (reference sequence).

This clone has just one count. This chain joins TRBV3-1 (or the pseudogene TRBV3-2) and TRBJ2-1; a weak D match, TRBD2 (5 bases). The V gene's germline CDR1 is LGHDT and CDR2 YNNKEL (reference sequence). The CDR3 is 17 residues long. V lost 0 bases, J lost 4 bases, and 16 bases lay in between. The CDR3 nucleotides are TGTGCCAGCAGCCAAGAATCTCAGCGGCGAATTTACAATGAGCAGTTCTTC. As protein: CASSQESQRRIYNEQFF.